This T cell receptor beta chain was recorded in a study of vaccination effects on CD4 cells after COVID-19. About the research overall: After the second dose, samples were taken at median day 72. For each well, roughly 2 million PBMC were cultured with 10 IU/ml IL-2 and around 9.6 ug/ml peptides.

Isolation of CD4+ T cells took place after about ten days of culture. Each person got two doses of an mRNA SARS-CoV-2 vaccine, BNT162b2 or mRNA-1273. Researchers swapped half the medium for IL-2 medium on both days 3 and 7. The length of the CDR3 is 16 residues. Losses at the gene ends were 1 base for V and 0 bases for J; bases not matched to a gene: 2. Germline V lookup: CDR1 MGHRA, CDR2 YSYEKL. Clones were sequenced by immunoSEQ multiplex PCR, and TCRdb holds only the in-frame ones, with some missing. The sample yields around 50,000 clones, under 80% seen once. Comments on this clone: Its matching antigen is unknown.

Specimen: CD4+ T cells from PBMCs cultured without peptide, collected after COVID-19 vaccination. The TCR sequence derives from a human donor who received a COVID-19 vaccine. V gene TRBV4-1 combines with J gene TRBJ2-3, with 9 bases matching TRBD1. CDR3 protein: CASSQGGQGSTDTQYF. For the CDR3, the DNA is TGCGCCAGCAGCCAAGGAGGACAGGGGAGCACAGATACGCAGTATTTT.